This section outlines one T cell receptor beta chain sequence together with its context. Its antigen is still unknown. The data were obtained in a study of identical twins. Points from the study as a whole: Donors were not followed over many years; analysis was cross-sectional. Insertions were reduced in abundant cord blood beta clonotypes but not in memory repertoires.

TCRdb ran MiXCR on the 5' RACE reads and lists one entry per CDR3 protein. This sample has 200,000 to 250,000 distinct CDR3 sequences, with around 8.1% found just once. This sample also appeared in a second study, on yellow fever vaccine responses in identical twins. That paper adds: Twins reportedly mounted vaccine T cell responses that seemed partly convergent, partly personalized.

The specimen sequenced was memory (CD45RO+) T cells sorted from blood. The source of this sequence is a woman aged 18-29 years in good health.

DNA of the CDR3: TGTGCCAGCAGCTTAGAGGGACTTGTTTACGATGAGCAGTTCTTC. It codes for CASSLEGLVYDEQFF. V usage is TRBV7-9 and J usage is TRBJ2-1; maybe TRBD2 (6 bases). Trimming cost V 1 base and J 8 bases, with 15 bases left between them. The CDR3 extends over 15 amino acids. The germline V gene has CDR1 SEHNR and CDR2 FQNEAQ (reference sequence).